These T cell receptor beta chains were read from a single sample in a study of T cell responses to AZD1222 COVID-19 vaccine. Sequencing was performed with immunoSEQ multiplex PCR; in TCRdb, only in-frame clones are kept and a portion is missing. The sample lists 60,000 to 75,000 clones, about four fifths occurring once. The material sequenced was peripheral blood, taken 28 days after the second AZD1222 dose. The receptors derive from an adult who received the AZD1222 COVID-19 vaccine. Both conserved end residues are part of each CDR3. D genes are given only for firm matches. Clone sizes are given selectively: once, few, many, or a class where the clone is expanded.

CDR3 DNA	CDR3 protein	clone size	V gene	J gene	D gene
TGTGCCATCAGTGAAGGACAGGGGACTGGGGACACTGAAGCTTTCTTT	CAISEGQGTGDTEAFF	.	TRBV10-3	TRBJ1-1	TRBD1
TGTGCCAGCAGCGCACGACCCACAGATACGCAGTATTTT	CASSARPTDTQYF	.	TRBV11-1	TRBJ2-3	.
TGTGCCAGCAGTTTCACCGTTTTGGCGGGGAACTACGAGCAGTACTTC	CASSFTVLAGNYEQYF	.	TRBV27	TRBJ2-7	.
TGTGCCAGCAGTTACCGAAACGGGGAGACCCAGTACTTC	CASSYRNGETQYF	.	TRBV6-6	TRBJ2-5	.
TGTGCCAGCCGGGAGACAGGTGGCGACGGCTACACCTTC	CASRETGGDGYTF	.	TRBV2	TRBJ1-2	.
TGTGCCAGCAGCGACCCGGGCCGGAACACTGAAGCTTTCTTT	CASSDPGRNTEAFF	.	TRBV2	TRBJ1-1	.
TGCGCCAGCAGTGAACGTCTAGCGGTGGGCACAGATACGCAGTATTTT	CASSERLAVGTDTQYF	.	TRBV10-1	TRBJ2-3	TRBD2
TGTGCCATCCTCAATGGGGGGAGGAACACTGAAGCTTTCTTT	CAILNGGRNTEAFF	few	TRBV28	TRBJ1-1	.
TGTGCCTGGAGTGAGGGGACGGAGCAAGAGACCCAGTACTTC	CAWSEGTEQETQYF	.	TRBV30	TRBJ2-5	.
TGCGCCAGCAGCCAAGGTCGGCCCGAGAATTCACCCCTCCACTTT	CASSQGRPENSPLHF	.	TRBV4-3	TRBJ1-6	.
TGTGCCTGGAGTGCCTCGCCCCCTGTGGCTTTCTTT	CAWSASPPVAFF	.	TRBV30	TRBJ1-1	.
TGTGCCAGCAGTTTACTGTCCACCGGGGAGCTGTTTTTT	CASSLLSTGELFF	once	TRBV28	TRBJ2-2	.
TGTGCCAGCAGTTACAAAAGAGGGCCGGCGTTTAAGAATCAGCCCCAGCATTTT	CASSYKRGPAFKNQPQHF	.	TRBV6-7	TRBJ1-5	.
TGTGCCAGCAGCACCACGGACACCCTGGCGCAAGAGACCCAGTACTTC	CASSTTDTLAQETQYF	.	TRBV7-9	TRBJ2-5	.
TGTGCCAGCAGCTTAGCCGAGGCAGGGATGGCGGATAATTCACCCCTCCACTTT	CASSLAEAGMADNSPLHF	.	TRBV7-8	TRBJ1-6	.
TGTGCCACCAGCAGAGATTTCCGGCCAGGGGGCCTGGCTGAAGCTTTCTTT	CATSRDFRPGGLAEAFF	.	TRBV15	TRBJ1-1	TRBD1
TGTGCCATCGGTCGACAGGGGTTGGACACTGAAGCTTTCTTT	CAIGRQGLDTEAFF	.	TRBV10-3	TRBJ1-1	TRBD1
TGCAGTGCTAGTAAGGACAGGGGGACACCCCTCCACTTT	CSASKDRGTPLHF	.	TRBV20-1	TRBJ1-6	TRBD1
TGTGCCAGCAGCTTTGACAGAATTAATGAAAAACTGTTTTTT	CASSFDRINEKLFF	.	TRBV5-6	TRBJ1-4	.
TGTGCCAGCATACAGGGATTTGAGCAGTTCTTC	CASIQGFEQFF	.	TRBV2	TRBJ2-1	.
TGTGCCAGCAGCTTGGGCTACGAGCAGTACTTC	CASSLGYEQYF	few	TRBV5-6	TRBJ2-7	.
TGTGCCAGCAACAGAGGCACCGGGGAGCTGTTTTTT	CASNRGTGELFF	.	TRBV6-5	TRBJ2-2	.
TGCGCCAGCAGCTTAACGACAGAGCCCTCATCACCCCTCCACTTT	CASSLTTEPSSPLHF	.	TRBV5-1	TRBJ1-6	.
TGTGCCAGCAGCCCCTTCCCAGGGAAGACCTACTACGAGCAGTACTTC	CASSPFPGKTYYEQYF	.	TRBV3-1/TRBV3-2	TRBJ2-7	.
TGTGCCAGCAGCCCGGGACAGGGTAGATACAATGAGCAGTTCTTC	CASSPGQGRYNEQFF	.	TRBV9	TRBJ2-1	TRBD1
TGTGCCAGCAGTTACTCGGACAACACCGGGGAGCTGTTTTTT	CASSYSDNTGELFF	.	TRBV6-2/TRBV6-3	TRBJ2-2	.
TGTGCCAGCGCCCCGGGTACCCCCTACGAGCAGTACTTC	CASAPGTPYEQYF	.	TRBV18	TRBJ2-7	.
TGCAGTGCTAGCGATGAACCAGGGTCATACTTC	CSASDEPGSYF	.	TRBV20-1	TRBJ2-5	.
TGTGCCAGTAGGAAAAGGGGGGGCGACGATACGCAGTATTTT	CASRKRGGDDTQYF	.	TRBV19	TRBJ2-3	.
TGTGCCAGCAGCCCAGGGGCGGACAGGACTTTGGTAGACAATGAGCAGTTCTTC	CASSPGADRTLVDNEQFF	.	TRBV7-2	TRBJ2-1	TRBD1
TGTGCCAGCAGTGAAAAGGGCGAGAACACTGAAGCTTTCTTT	CASSEKGENTEAFF	medium-sized	TRBV6-4	TRBJ1-1	.
TGTGCCAGCAGTTCACAGGGGGAGAACACTGAAGCTTTCTTT	CASSSQGENTEAFF	once	TRBV6-5	TRBJ1-1	TRBD1
TGTGCCAGCAGCCTCCGGGACGGGACCCAGTACTTC	CASSLRDGTQYF	.	TRBV6-5	TRBJ2-5	.
TGTGCCAGCAGCGTAGCTGGGGGAAGGGAAACTGAAGCTTTCTTT	CASSVAGGRETEAFF	.	TRBV9	TRBJ1-1	.
TGTGCCAGCAGTTTAGGGACAAATGAAGCTTTCTTT	CASSLGTNEAFF	.	TRBV28	TRBJ1-1	.
TGTGCCACCAGCGTGGCCCGATCTCGTTATAGCACAGATACGCAGTATTTT	CATSVARSRYSTDTQYF	.	TRBV15	TRBJ2-3	.
TGTGCCAGCAGCTACGGAGCAGGGGCCAACGTCCTGACTTTC	CASSYGAGANVLTF	.	TRBV7-8	TRBJ2-6	.
TGTGCCAGCAGTTACAGGCCTTACCAAGAGACCCAGTACTTC	CASSYRPYQETQYF	.	TRBV6-2/TRBV6-3	TRBJ2-5	.
TGTGCCAGCAGCTCCACAGGGAGCTCCTATAATTCACCCCTCCACTTT	CASSSTGSSYNSPLHF	.	TRBV5-6	TRBJ1-6	.
TGCGCCAGCAGCCCTCGGACAGGGGCACTAAACTATGGGTCTTTCTTT	CASSPRTGALNYGSFF	.	TRBV4-1	TRBJ1-1	TRBD1
TGCGCCAGCAGCTTGGGAGACAGGGAAATCTACGAGCAGTACTTC	CASSLGDREIYEQYF	.	TRBV5-1	TRBJ2-7	TRBD1
TGTGCCAGTAGTATAGGAGGAGGGTCTGAAGCTTTCTTT	CASSIGGGSEAFF	.	TRBV19	TRBJ1-1	.
TGTGCCAGCAGTAGACTAGCGGGGGGTCTATACGAGCAGTACTTC	CASSRLAGGLYEQYF	.	TRBV28	TRBJ2-7	TRBD2
TGTGCCAGCTCACTTGGGTTTGCCACTGAAGCTTTCTTT	CASSLGFATEAFF	.	TRBV18	TRBJ1-1	.
TGTGCCAGTAGTCCCGGACGGATTAGCAATCAGCCCCAGCATTTT	CASSPGRISNQPQHF	.	TRBV19	TRBJ1-5	.
TGCGCCAGCAGCCAAGATTTAGCAGCAAACACTGAAGCTTTCTTT	CASSQDLAANTEAFF	.	TRBV4-3	TRBJ1-1	.
TGCAGCGTAGCCGGGACAGGGGATCAGCCCCAGCATTTT	CSVAGTGDQPQHF	.	TRBV29-1	TRBJ1-5	TRBD1
TGTGCCAGTAGTATTTCTGGAACAGGGATAGGCACAGATACGCAGTATTTT	CASSISGTGIGTDTQYF	.	TRBV19	TRBJ2-3	.
TGTGCCAGCAGTTTCCAGGGCTCTGGGGCCAACGTCCTGACTTTC	CASSFQGSGANVLTF	once	TRBV6-5	TRBJ2-6	.
TGCGCCAGCAGGAGGGGGACAGGGAACAATCAGCCCCAGCATTTT	CASRRGTGNNQPQHF	.	TRBV4-1	TRBJ1-5	TRBD1
TGTGCCAGCACTACCGAGAGGGCAGCTGGAAACACCATATATTTT	CASTTERAAGNTIYF	.	TRBV2	TRBJ1-3	.
TGTGCCAGCAGTGCAGGAGGGGGGAGGACTGGAAACACCATATATTTT	CASSAGGGRTGNTIYF	once	TRBV7-2	TRBJ1-3	.
TGTGCCTACCCCTCTGGGTACGGCTACACCTTC	CAYPSGYGYTF	.	TRBV30	TRBJ1-2	.
TGTGCCAGCATAGACCGCAGGGGGCCCACGCAGTATTTT	CASIDRRGPTQYF	.	TRBV27	TRBJ2-3	TRBD1
TGCGCCAGCAGCCAGGGCAGTTACTACGAGCAGTACTTC	CASSQGSYYEQYF	.	TRBV4-3	TRBJ2-7	.
TGCGCCAGCAGCTTGGGGGGCGCGGGGACAGTCTATGGCTACACCTTC	CASSLGGAGTVYGYTF	.	TRBV5-1	TRBJ1-2	TRBD1